This TCR beta chain was documented in a study of Graves' ophthalmopathy and Graves' hyperthyroidism. Study-level points and caveats: Blood also harbored most expanded thyroid clonotypes above 0.001 frequency.

Ophthalmopathy was moderately-to-severely active, CAS at least 3, NOSPECS at least 4, lasting under 3 months. Clinical symptoms, serum thyroxine, TRAb, thyroid ultrasound and orbital computed tomography were relied on for diagnosis. This CDR3 is built from 13 residues. CDR1 and CDR2 (germline): MNHEY, SVGAGI. V lost 8 bases, J lost 6 bases, and 17 bases lay in between. A few counts support this clonotype. The antigen is undetermined. RNA transcripts were the source from which TCR beta CDR3 regions were amplified. First-round RT-PCR relied on HTBI primers, and a second-round multiplex PCR came next. TCRdb analysed the multiplex PCR reads with MiXCR anew, one entry per CDR3 protein. Seen here are around 670,000 distinct CDR3 sequences, roughly 40% observed once, and the top ten hold roughly 45%.

This chain links TRBV6-5 with TRBJ2-7; TRBD2 is a possible D gene (6 bases). The specimen was peripheral blood. This TCR came from an adult man with Graves' ophthalmopathy. CDR3 DNA: TGTGCCAGCGGGGCAGGCGGGGCTGGCGAGCAGTACTTC. Residues: CASGAGGAGEQYF.